This TCR beta chain was identified during a study of shared clonotypes between healthy human individuals. Looking at the study overall: Donor composition was a couple of women and three men, aged 18 to 49.

V shed 6 bases, J shed 4 bases, and the junction held 11 bases outside the gene matches. Germline values: CDR1 LNHNV, CDR2 YYDKDF (reference sequence). There are 16 residues in the CDR3. The assay was run at deep level. Repertoires were generated with immunoSEQ multiplex PCR, while TCRdb's copy carries only in-frame clones and drops some. Altogether 100,000 or so clones are present, around half being singletons, with the ten largest covering around 15%. This clone showed up just a few times. The antigen is unknown. Overall study results and limits: Measured sharing among donors was expected to vary with sequencing depth. The small donor group covered limited genetic and exposure diversity.

The chain employs TRBV15 and TRBJ2-3, with 9 positions matching TRBD2. This TCR derives from a woman aged 40 to 50 in good health. Some clones in this sample may be carry-over from other donors' samples. The specimen was PBMCs. This chain's CDR3 is CATRGRSAGGSDTQYF. The CDR3 DNA reads TGTGCCACCAGGGGTCGGTCAGCGGGAGGTTCAGATACGCAGTATTTT.